A single TCR beta chain is shown here with its context. This sample stems from a study of technical replicates of blood from a handful of donors. Produced via immunoSEQ multiplex PCR; TCRdb's table is partial and in-frame only. The sample lists about 100,000 clones; 96% were seen once. The CDR3 contains 16 residues. V was trimmed by 0 bases and J by 2 bases, leaving 12 bases between them. Germline V CDR1 and CDR2: SGHRS, YFSETQ. The sample taken for sequencing was T cells isolated from PBMCs. The gene calls are TRBV5-1 and TRBJ1-3; D is undetermined. This TCR was recovered from a human donor in good health. This chain's CDR3 is CASSLESGTTGNTIYF. CDR3 in DNA: TGCGCCAGCAGCTTGGAGTCAGGCACAACTGGAAACACCATATATTTT.